The 29 T cell receptor beta chains below were found in one sample sequenced in a study of metastatic and nonmetastatic thyroid tumors. Through MiXCR, TCRdb re-clonotyped the PCR reads. The data show around 50,000 clones, roughly 30% seen once. No patient had received any treatment before thyroid surgery. Sequenced input: blood. All receptors come from a female donor with papillary thyroid cancer or a benign thyroid nodule (not recorded which). Some clones in this sample may be carry-over from other donors' samples.

V and J are TRBV7-3 and TRBJ1-2, with unresolved D. This CDR3 is built from 13 residues. V was clipped by 1 base and J by 4 bases, with 7 bases between them. Germline values: CDR1 SGHTA, CDR2 FQGTGA. In nucleotides, the CDR3 is TGTGCCAGCAGCTTAAATGCAGGCTATGGCTACACCTTC. Amino acid sequence: CASSLNAGYGYTF.

The chain couples TRBV5-1 to TRBJ2-7, with 7 bases lining up with TRBD2. The CDR3 totals 13 residues. The junction had 3 bases not matched to a gene; V was cut back by 2 bases and J by 4 bases. CDR1 is SGHRS and CDR2 is YFSETQ in the germline V gene. The CDR3 nucleotides read TGCGCCAGCAGCTTCGGGGGAGGGTACGAGCAGTACTTC. This sequence encodes CASSFGGGYEQYF.

This chain links TRBV20-1 with TRBJ1-1, with D possibly matching TRBD1 (5 bases). The CDR3 runs to 13 residues. Germline loops: CDR1 DFQATT, CDR2 SNEGSKA (reference sequence). V was trimmed by 4 bases and J by 5 bases, leaving 14 bases between them. CDR3 amino acids: CSATPGGGTEAFF. The CDR3 nucleotides read TGCAGTGCTACCCCGGGGGGGGGGACTGAAGCTTTCTTT.

This clone was found a few times. An end of the junction differs from the germline gene, which may be a read error. In nucleotides, the CDR3 is TGTGCCAACAGTTTACGAGGCCCCCAGAGGGGCGGGGAGCTGTTTTTT. It translates to CANSLRGPQRGGELFF. V gene TRBV6-1 combines with J gene TRBJ2-2; D is tentatively TRBD1 or TRBD2 (5 bases each). Germline V lookup: CDR1 MNHNS, CDR2 SASEGT. The CDR3 consists of 16 residues.

The chain carries TRBV28 and TRBJ1-1; D unresolved. The CDR3 is 12 amino acids. Germline loops: CDR1 MDHEN, CDR2 SYDVKM. V lost 6 bases and J lost 2, with 7 bases in between. CDR3 amino acids: CASRPFNTEAFF. The CDR3 coding sequence is TGTGCCAGCAGGCCTTTTAACACTGAAGCTTTCTTT.

This clone was observed at least ten times. The chain combines TRBV5-5 with TRBJ1-2, with a tentative D call TRBD1 (5 bases). CDR1 and CDR2 (germline): SGHKS, YYEKEE (reference sequence). The CDR3 extends over 14 amino acids. Trimming took off 0 bases at V and 7 bases at J, with 13 bases between the two ends. CDR3 nucleotides: TGTGCCAGCAGCTTGGATCCGGGGGACGGTGGCTACACCTTC. Translating gives CASSLDPGDGGYTF.

The chain employs TRBV7-2 and TRBJ2-2; no clear D gene. Germline-derived CDR1 and CDR2 are SGHTA and FQGNSA. Trimming took off 5 bases at V and 5 bases at J, with 15 bases between the two ends. The length of the CDR3 is 15 residues. The DNA for the CDR3 is TGTGCCAGCAGCCCAGGACGGATTGGGACCGGGGAGCTGTTTTTT. Translation: CASSPGRIGTGELFF.

V gene TRBV5-6 combines with J gene TRBJ2-7; no reliable D call. The CDR3 runs 12 residues. The ends were cut back, 3 bases at V and 5 bases at J, with 9 bases in the middle. In germline, CDR1 is SGHDT, CDR2 YYEEEE. The CDR3 sequence: CASSSVWDEQYF. DNA for the CDR3: TGTGCCAGCAGCTCCGTATGGGACGAGCAGTACTTC.

J is TRBJ2-5 and V is TRBV6-5; D gene uncertain. The DNA end lines up better with TRBJ2-1; the J call may be wrong. This CDR3 is built from 14 residues. Germline V gene lookup returns CDR1 MNHEY and CDR2 SVGAGI. The CDR3 DNA sequence: TGTGCCAGCAGTTCGCCCCTGGGTGTAGGTACCCAGTTCTTC. Its protein is CASSSPLGVGTQFF.

This clone has more than one count but fewer than ten. The gene calls are TRBV25-1 and TRBJ1-2; 8 nucleotides line up with TRBD1. CDR1 is MGHDK and CDR2 is SYGVNS in the germline V gene. CDR3 length: 16 amino acids. With V trimmed by 9 bases and J by 6 bases, 18 bases remained unmatched. Here the CDR3 reads CASSILPGTGDHGYTF. CDR3 sequence (DNA): TGTGCCAGTAGTATACTCCCCGGGACAGGTGATCATGGCTACACCTTC.

About this clone itself: At the DNA level, this CDR3 is encoded by other sequences in the same sample as well. The rearrangement uses TRBV20-1 and TRBJ2-5, with a weak D call TRBD2 (5 bases). Germline CDR1 DFQATT, CDR2 SNEGSKA (reference sequence). The CDR3 has 14 amino acids. The germline V and J ends were trimmed by 0 bases and 4 bases, with 12 bases remaining between them. This CDR3 is CSARDPGIRETQYF. As DNA, the CDR3 is TGCAGTGCTAGAGATCCCGGGATTCGAGAGACCCAGTACTTC.

The table lists this clone with many counts. This chain uses TRBV14 with TRBJ1-2, with D maybe TRBD1 (6 bases). CDR1 SGHDN and CDR2 FVKESK come from the germline V gene. The CDR3 runs 13 residues. Trimming shortened V by 5 bases and J by 5 bases, and 12 bases separated the two germline ends. The CDR3 sequence: CASSTDSKYGYTF. CDR3 DNA: TGTGCCAGCAGCACGGACAGCAAGTATGGCTACACCTTC.

As for this clone: The junction departs from the called germline gene at one end, perhaps through a read error. The chain joins TRBV7-9 to TRBJ2-3, with unresolved D. The CDR3 loop spans 11 amino acids. Germline-derived CDR1 and CDR2 are SEHNR and FQNEAQ (reference sequence). CDR3 region: CASSALVNWNF. The CDR3 DNA is TGTGCCAGCAGCGCCCTAGTAAATTGGAATTTT. The entire variable domain, with the rest obtained from reference TRBV7-9 and TRBJ2-3, is as follows: DTGVSQNPRHKITKRGQNVTFRCDPISEHNRLYWYRQTLGQGPEFLTYFQNEAQLEKSRLLSDRFSAERPKGSFSTLEIQRTEQGDSAMYLCASSALVNWNFGPGTRLTVL.

The chain combines TRBV27 with TRBJ2-2; no clear D gene. The V gene lost 6 bases and the J gene lost 3 bases, with 11 bases spanning the gap. Germline V gene data show CDR1 as MNHEY and CDR2 as SMNVEV (reference sequence). CDR3 size: 14 residues. The CDR3 loop reads CASSPPLYTGELFF. The CDR3 DNA sequence: TGTGCCAGCAGCCCCCCCCTTTACACCGGGGAGCTGTTTTTT.

This clone was detected only a few times. The chain recombines TRBV10-2 with TRBJ1-2, with D tentatively TRBD1 (6 bases). The V gene's germline CDR1 is WSHSY and CDR2 SAAADI. The CDR3 runs 12 residues. V lost 8 bases to trimming and J lost 3 bases, with 10 bases between them. The CDR3 DNA is TGCGCCAGCTTATCAGGGGACTATGGCTACACCTTC. Its protein product is CASLSGDYGYTF.

This sequence joins TRBV4-1 and TRBJ2-7, with 7 bases that match TRBD1. Germline V gene data show CDR1 as MGHRA and CDR2 as YSYEKL. After removal of 6 bases from V and 6 bases from J, the junction contained 17 bases not matched to a gene. The CDR3 contains 16 residues. CDR3 amino acids: CASSLSFGTELAEQYF. Here the CDR3 DNA reads TGCGCCAGCAGTCTATCGTTCGGGACAGAGCTTGCCGAGCAGTACTTC.

This clone was counted ten times or more. The CDR3 does not close with the conserved phenylalanine or tryptophan, likely indicating a read error. The CDR3: CASSLGLDGYTS. The CDR3 DNA sequence: TGTGCCAGCAGCTTGGGACTTGATGGCTACACCTCC. The rearrangement joins TRBV7-9 to TRBJ1-2, with D possibly TRBD1 on 5 matching bases. Germline CDR1 is SEHNR and CDR2 is FQNEAQ (reference sequence). CDR3 length: 12 amino acids. Trimming took off 3 bases at V and 6 bases at J, with 8 bases between the two ends.

The gene calls are TRBV7-2 and TRBJ1-5; no definite D call. The length of the CDR3 is 15 residues. V shed 3 bases and J shed 0 bases, with 9 bases lying between them. From germline, CDR1 is SGHTA and CDR2 FQGNSA. CDR3 sequence: CASSLIGNSNQPQHF. The CDR3 nucleotides are TGTGCCAGCAGCTTGATAGGGAATAGCAATCAGCCCCAGCATTTT.

The chain joins TRBV5-1 to TRBJ1-6; D gene ambiguous. CDR3 size: 16 residues. V was clipped by 3 bases and J by 1 base, with 11 bases between them. CDR1 and CDR2 from the germline V gene are SGHRS and YFSETQ. In DNA, the CDR3 is TGCGCCAGCAGCTGGAGAGCAGAATCCTATAATTCACCCCTCCACTTT. Protein: CASSWRAESYNSPLHF.

This clone has more than one count but fewer than ten. The gene calls are TRBV28 and TRBJ2-7; tentatively, D is TRBD2 (5 bases). In germline, CDR1 is MDHEN, CDR2 SYDVKM. Trimming left V 2 bases short and J 6 bases short, with 14 bases between. The CDR3 has 14 residues. Written as DNA, the CDR3 is TGTGCCAGCAGTTTAGGGCTCCCGAGCGGCGAGCAGTACTTC. Residues: CASSLGLPSGEQYF.

This clone was seen a few times. The CDR3 nucleotides read TGCGCCAGCAGCCGCGACAGTAGCTATGGCTACACCTTC. It encodes CASSRDSSYGYTF. The chain combines TRBV5-1 with TRBJ1-2; a weak D match, TRBD1 (5 bases). The CDR3 loop spans 13 amino acids. V lost 4 bases and J lost 4, with 11 bases in between. Germline CDR1 reads SGHRS; CDR2 reads YFSETQ.

This clone has more than one count but fewer than ten. This chain links TRBV6-5 with TRBJ2-3; D unresolved. The germline CDR1 and CDR2 sequences are MNHEY and SVGAGI. V shed 2 bases and J shed 0 bases, with 9 bases lying between them. The CDR3 is 15 amino acids. The DNA for the CDR3 is TGTGCCAGCAGTTACGGCGGTACTAGCACAGATACGCAGTATTTT. As protein: CASSYGGTSTDTQYF.

Of note for this clone: This may be a read error, as it is one base from a much larger clone. Other DNA sequences in the sample encode the same CDR3. This chain uses TRBV7-9 with TRBJ1-5; tentative D call: TRBD1 (6 bases). The CDR3 is 14 residues long. Germline V gene sequence: CDR1 SEHNR, CDR2 FQNEAQ (reference sequence). In DNA form, the CDR3 reads TGTGCCAGCAGCTCGGACAGAAGCAATCAGCCCCGGCATTTT. Translated: CASSSDRSNQPRHF.

The V call is TRBV30, the J call TRBJ2-7; D is unclear. This CDR3 has 13 residues. V was cut by 1 base and J by 2 bases, with 9 bases left in between. The germline V gene encodes CDR1 GTSNPN and CDR2 SVGIG (reference sequence). CDR3 in DNA: TGTGCCTGGAGTGAGGGCGGTCCCTACGAGCAGTACTTC. It specifies CAWSEGGPYEQYF. The variable domain in full, with the rest retrieved from reference TRBV30 and TRBJ2-7, is SQTIHQWPATLVQPVGSPLSLECTVEGTSNPNLYWYRQAAGRGLQLLFYSVGIGQISSEVPQNLSASRPQDRQFILSSKKLLLSDSGFYLCAWSEGGPYEQYFGPGTRLTVT.

This clone was counted at least ten times. A clone one base away is much larger, so this may be a read error. J is TRBJ1-3 and V is TRBV27; D not certain. Germline-derived CDR1 and CDR2 are MNHEY and SMNVEV (reference sequence). The CDR3 covers 15 residues. The CDR3 is CASSSRASSGSTIYF. The CDR3 bases are TGTGCCAGCAGTTCGAGGGCGTCCTCTGGAAGCACCATATATTTT.

The chain is built from TRBV19 and TRBJ2-1; TRBD2 agrees at 9 bases. Looked up from germline, CDR1 is LNHDA and CDR2 is SQIVND (reference sequence). Losses at the gene ends were 5 bases for V and 9 bases for J; bases not matched to a gene: 8. The CDR3 length is 14 residues. CDR3 sequence reads: CASSGVAGASEQFF. The CDR3 DNA sequence: TGTGCCAGTAGTGGGGTAGCGGGAGCCAGTGAGCAGTTCTTC.

This clone was recorded at least ten times. The same CDR3 arises from other DNA sequences in this sample as well. The chain combines TRBV20-1 with TRBJ1-5; no reliable D call. Trimming removed 2 bases from V and 2 bases from J, with 7 bases in between. The germline V gene encodes CDR1 DFQATT and CDR2 SNEGSKA (reference sequence). The CDR3 contains 13 residues. The CDR3 nucleotides are TGCAGTGCTAGATCGGTCGGCAATCAGCCCCAGCATTTT. This sequence encodes CSARSVGNQPQHF.

This clone appeared a few times. The chain combines TRBV6-2 or TRBV6-3 with TRBJ2-7; 8 bases are shared with TRBD1. Germline V lookup: CDR1 MNHEY, CDR2 SVGEGT. The CDR3 contains 14 residues. The V gene end was trimmed by 6 bases and the J gene end by 2 bases; junction bases not matched to a gene: 6. CDR3: CASSRGDRTYEQYF. As DNA, the CDR3 is TGTGCCAGCAGCAGGGGGGACAGGACCTACGAGCAGTACTTC.

This clone has a handful of counts. The J gene is TRBJ2-7, the V gene TRBV11-2; 8 nucleotides line up with TRBD2. Trimming removed 3 bases from V and 2 bases from J; junction bases left unmatched: 3. CDR1 SGHAT and CDR2 FQNNGV come from the germline V gene. This CDR3 contains 14 residues. Here the CDR3 reads CASSFGGGTYEQYF. The CDR3 nucleotides are TGTGCCAGCAGCTTCGGCGGGGGGACCTACGAGCAGTACTTC.